This is a list of T cell receptor beta chains from one sample in a study of T cell repertoires in cytomegalovirus infection. TCRdb itself ran the reads through MiXCR, one entry per CDR3 protein. The repertoire holds fewer than 250,000 distinct CDR3 sequences, with roughly an eighth as singletons. Sequenced sample: PBMCs. The source of these receptors is a human donor in good health (CMV status not recorded). Some clones in this sample may be carry-over from other donors' samples. CDR3s leave out the opening cysteine and the closing phenylalanine or tryptophan.

>TRBV7-2
ASSLQWRGTTDTQY
>TRBV5-1
ASSWGQRNTGELF
>TRBV2
ASSDSTGAYEQY
>TRBV19
ASSITSTDNEQF
>TRBV5-6
ASSYSGGATDTQY
>TRBV7-2
ASSLASLAGVGEQY
>TRBV7-2
ASSSPNGQGAYSPLH
>TRBV7-3
ASRSTPGLAGGPNTGELF
>TRBV20-1
SAMHRAMYEKLF
>TRBV27
ASSFRPSASYEQY
>TRBV12-3/TRBV12-4
ASKWTGGAYEQY
>TRBV7-9
ASSQDSQSVTEAF
>TRBV20-1
SARGERTPYEQY
>TRBV28
ASSSTSFDEQF
>TRBV11-2
ASSLVPGTGSNYGYT
>TRBV10-3
AISGRGGSTDTQY
>TRBV6-5
ASSYGGVSQPQH
>TRBV29-1
STQDGTDTQY
>TRBV19
ATGTSRTGELF
>TRBV5-1
ASSDSGTGSHEQY
>TRBV20-1
SARIYTVGTGEQPQH
>TRBV20-1
SAREDSNQPQH
>TRBV7-2
ASSSVGRSYNEQF
>TRBV4-2
ASSQVSGQGVEKLF
>TRBV5-1
ASSSTGTGWTEAF
>TRBV2
ASGGSPTYEQY
>TRBV28
ASSPPRANYNEQF
>TRBV5-4
ASSKASGGTSGGETQY
>TRBV29-1
SVPVQGSISGDPLNYGYT
>TRBV20-1
SALLTSGEETQY
>TRBV6-1
ASTDPHRTYEQY
>TRBV6-1
ASSRGDEQY
>TRBV28
ASNIGLAGVTGELF
>TRBV7-2
ASSSDSLSGNTIY
>TRBV11-2
ASSEGINQPQH
>TRBV7-2
ASSAGTSPYEQY
>TRBV7-9
ASSSQEGNQPQH
>TRBV29-1
SGRMSPLTDTQY
>TRBV11-3
ASSLDFRSDIQY
>TRBV18
ASSRDRGTETQY
>TRBV7-2
ASSLVLTLAKNIQY
>TRBV29-1
SGGLSGETQY
>TRBV7-2
ASSPSRAGTDTQY
>TRBV7-2
ASSLASGAGGPNEQY
>TRBV18
ASSPPGTDNEQF